The entry that follows covers one TCR beta chain sequence. Its antigen is as yet unknown. Expressed TCRB transcripts were sequenced, since all the RNA that had been isolated was reverse transcribed. The method was immunoSEQ multiplex PCR; TCRdb's version includes in-frame clones alone and lacks a portion of them. The sample has over 650,000 clones, over 12% seen once; the top ten hold roughly 0.04%. The sample is drawn from a study of beta chain features in type 1 diabetes. Turning to the study itself: Cells sorted and examined across all samples totaled more than 95,000,000.

CDR1 and CDR2 (germline): KGHSH, LQKENI. Between the trimmed V and J ends, which lost 3 bases and 3 bases, there was a span of 14 bases. The CDR3 sequence is 15 residues long. Study results and caveats: Shorter templates might be favored by PCR, and equally so in patients and in controls. Sampled from patients, naive, central memory and Treg TCRB repertoires appeared more similar than those sampled from healthy donors. In every one of the four CD4+ subsets, TCRB CDR3s were moderately but significantly shorter in Type 1 diabetes patients.

Sequences were obtained from naive CD4+ T cells from blood. The receptor was isolated from a man between 18 and 35 years old with type 1 diabetes. V and J are TRBV18 and TRBJ1-1; D may be TRBD1 (5 bases). In DNA form, the CDR3 reads TGTGCCAGCTCACCCTCCATGGGAGGGGACACTGAAGCTTTCTTT. This sequence encodes CASSPSMGGDTEAFF.